This TCR beta chain was identified in a study of blood T cell repertoires in COVID-19. Study-level background: Collection of acute and convalescent COVID-19 samples took place in the United States, Italy and Spain. Nucleic acid was either cDNA or gDNA, and it came from T cells, B-cell-depleted T cells, or PBMCs.

CDR1 and CDR2 (germline): KGHSH, LQKENI. The CDR3 length is 15 residues. Trimming removed 0 bases from V and 7 bases from J; junction bases left unmatched: 5. Under the authors' procedure: Cell counts per sample came from amplifying reference gene primers. The repertoire was sequenced with immunoSEQ multiplex PCR; TCRdb's copy has only in-frame clones and lacks some. That table supplies the V and J calls and clone size; D and trimming were determined from the DNA. The repertoire holds about 130,000 clones, with approximately 89% as singletons. The sequence derives from a woman aged 55 to 70 with acute or convalescent COVID-19. This rearrangement joins TRBV18 to TRBJ2-1, with TRBD2 identical over 8 bases. The material sequenced was peripheral blood. CDR3 nucleotides: TGTGCCAGCTCACCACCAAGCGGGAGTGGAAATGAGCAGTTCTTC. It is translated as CASSPPSGSGNEQFF.